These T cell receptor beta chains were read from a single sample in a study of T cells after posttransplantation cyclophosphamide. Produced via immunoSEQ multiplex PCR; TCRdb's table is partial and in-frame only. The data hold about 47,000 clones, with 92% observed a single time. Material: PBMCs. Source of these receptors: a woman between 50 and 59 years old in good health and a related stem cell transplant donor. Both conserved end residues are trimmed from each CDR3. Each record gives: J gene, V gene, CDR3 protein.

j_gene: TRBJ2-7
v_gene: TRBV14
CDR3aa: ASSQELSPGYSYEQY

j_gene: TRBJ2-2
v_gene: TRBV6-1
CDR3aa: ASSEGPGLAGGRSGELF

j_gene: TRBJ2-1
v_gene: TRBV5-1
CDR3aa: ASSTEGLAGGWGSYNEQF

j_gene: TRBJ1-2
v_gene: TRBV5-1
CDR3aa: ASSLRGNYGYT

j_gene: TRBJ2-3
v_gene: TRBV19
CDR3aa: ATSRADYTDTQY

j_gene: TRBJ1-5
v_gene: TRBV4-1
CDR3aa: ASSQTETEGANQPQH

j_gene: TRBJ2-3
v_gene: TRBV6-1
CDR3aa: ASSEGSEPWADTQY

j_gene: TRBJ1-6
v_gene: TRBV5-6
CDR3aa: ASSLVSLSRGNSPLH

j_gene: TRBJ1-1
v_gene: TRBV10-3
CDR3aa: AISESEDRGYTEAF

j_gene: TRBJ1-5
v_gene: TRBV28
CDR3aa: ASSLRQGGIQPQH

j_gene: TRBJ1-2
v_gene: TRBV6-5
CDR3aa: ASSYSIRGRAYGYT

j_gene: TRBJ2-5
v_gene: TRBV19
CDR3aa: ASSPASGGALQETQY

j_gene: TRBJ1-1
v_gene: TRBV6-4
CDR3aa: ASRKASGAEAF

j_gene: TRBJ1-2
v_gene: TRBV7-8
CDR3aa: ASSLNPGGEGYGYT

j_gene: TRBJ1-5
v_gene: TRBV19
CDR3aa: ASSSGGVYSNQPQH

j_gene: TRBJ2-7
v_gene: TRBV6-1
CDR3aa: ASRKTGEQY

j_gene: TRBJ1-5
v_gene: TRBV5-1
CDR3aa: ASSLGEGGKNQPQH

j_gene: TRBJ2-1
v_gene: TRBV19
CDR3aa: ASSGQREGNEQF

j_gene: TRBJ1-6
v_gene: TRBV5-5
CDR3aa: ASSLSTRGRNSPLH

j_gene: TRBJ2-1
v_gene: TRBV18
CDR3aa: ASSLILSTGVEDNEQF

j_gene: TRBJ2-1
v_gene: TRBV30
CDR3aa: AWSVPSGARGYEQF

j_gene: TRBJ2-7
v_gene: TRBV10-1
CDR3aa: ASSPGQDYEQY

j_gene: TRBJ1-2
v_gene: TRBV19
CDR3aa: ASQDRGRYGYT

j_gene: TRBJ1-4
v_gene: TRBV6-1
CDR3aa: ASSTGTDTNEKLF

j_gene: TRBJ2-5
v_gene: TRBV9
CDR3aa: ASSVNDGEETQY

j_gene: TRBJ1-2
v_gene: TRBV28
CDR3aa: ASSLAGGIGEDYGYT

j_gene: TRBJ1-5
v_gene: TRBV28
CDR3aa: ASSEGKIGLGNQPQH

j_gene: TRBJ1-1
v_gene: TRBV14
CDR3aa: ASSLPGHLIAF

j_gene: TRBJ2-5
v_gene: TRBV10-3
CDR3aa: AISAQGASSETQY

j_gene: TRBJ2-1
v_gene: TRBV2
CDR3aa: ASSVEAGVEQF

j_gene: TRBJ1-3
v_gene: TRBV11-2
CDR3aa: ASRTFRQGANTIY

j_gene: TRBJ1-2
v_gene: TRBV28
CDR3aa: ASIHDPGQGIDNYGYT

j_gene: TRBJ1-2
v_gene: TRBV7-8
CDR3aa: ASALGTGEYYGYT

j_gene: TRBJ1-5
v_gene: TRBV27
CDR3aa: ASSASGGWGSNQPQH

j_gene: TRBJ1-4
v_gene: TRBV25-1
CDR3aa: ASSYQGGKEKLF

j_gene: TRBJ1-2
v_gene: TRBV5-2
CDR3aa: ASNNGREVRKTYGYT

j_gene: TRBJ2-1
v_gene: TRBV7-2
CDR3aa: ASSMSSYNEQF

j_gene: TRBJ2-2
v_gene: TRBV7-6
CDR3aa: ASSGKGQTRGELF

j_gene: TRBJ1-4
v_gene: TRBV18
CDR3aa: ASSRDSLNEKLF

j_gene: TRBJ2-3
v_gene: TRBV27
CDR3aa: ASSRADTQY

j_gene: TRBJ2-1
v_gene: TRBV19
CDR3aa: ASSIFGGADNEQF

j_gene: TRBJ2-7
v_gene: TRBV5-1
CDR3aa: ASSLGHSVGEQY

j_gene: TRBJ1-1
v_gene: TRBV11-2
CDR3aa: ASSLDPGGMAF

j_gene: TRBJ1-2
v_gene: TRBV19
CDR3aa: ASSTGTGSFGYT

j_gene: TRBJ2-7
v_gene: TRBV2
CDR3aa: ASSEEGDTSYEQY

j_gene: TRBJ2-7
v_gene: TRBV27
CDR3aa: ASSLRGLAGPYEQY

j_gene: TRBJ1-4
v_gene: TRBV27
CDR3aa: ASSFGEADEKLF

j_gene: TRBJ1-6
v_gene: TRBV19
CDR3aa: ASNIPQGTRDNSPLH

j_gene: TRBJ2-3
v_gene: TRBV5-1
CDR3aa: ASSPWPGVASTDTQY

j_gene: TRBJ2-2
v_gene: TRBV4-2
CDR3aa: ASSQTLRDPGELF

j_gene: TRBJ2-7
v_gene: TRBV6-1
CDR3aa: ASSDRGKGYEQY

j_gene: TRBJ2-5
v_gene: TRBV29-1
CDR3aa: SVDSLAGYQETQY

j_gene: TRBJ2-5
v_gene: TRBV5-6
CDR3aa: ASSLVAGGKETQY

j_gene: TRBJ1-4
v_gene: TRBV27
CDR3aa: ASRDMAEKLF

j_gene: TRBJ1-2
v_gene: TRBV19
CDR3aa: ALGPGLANYGYT